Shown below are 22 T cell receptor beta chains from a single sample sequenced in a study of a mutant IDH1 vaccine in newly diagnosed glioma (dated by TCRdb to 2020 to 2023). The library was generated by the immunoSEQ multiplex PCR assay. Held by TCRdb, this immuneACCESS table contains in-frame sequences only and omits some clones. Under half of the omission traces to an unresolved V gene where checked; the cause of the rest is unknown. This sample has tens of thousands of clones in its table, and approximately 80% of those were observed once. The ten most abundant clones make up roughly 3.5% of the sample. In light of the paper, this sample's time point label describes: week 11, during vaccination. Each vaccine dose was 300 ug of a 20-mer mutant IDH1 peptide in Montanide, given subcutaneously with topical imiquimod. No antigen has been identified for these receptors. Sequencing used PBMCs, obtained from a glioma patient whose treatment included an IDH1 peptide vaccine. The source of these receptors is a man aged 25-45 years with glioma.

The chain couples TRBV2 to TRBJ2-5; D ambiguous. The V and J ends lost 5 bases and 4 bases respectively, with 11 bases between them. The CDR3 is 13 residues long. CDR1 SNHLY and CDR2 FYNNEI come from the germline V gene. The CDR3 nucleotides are TGTGCCAGCAGTTACACCATAGGAGAGACCCAGTACTTC. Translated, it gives CASSYTIGETQYF.

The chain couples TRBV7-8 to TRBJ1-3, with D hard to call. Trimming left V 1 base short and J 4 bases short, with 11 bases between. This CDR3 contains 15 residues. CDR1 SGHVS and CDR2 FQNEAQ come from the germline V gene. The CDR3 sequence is CASSLERAGGNTIYF. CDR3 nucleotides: TGTGCCAGCAGCTTAGAAAGGGCTGGGGGAAACACCATATATTTT.

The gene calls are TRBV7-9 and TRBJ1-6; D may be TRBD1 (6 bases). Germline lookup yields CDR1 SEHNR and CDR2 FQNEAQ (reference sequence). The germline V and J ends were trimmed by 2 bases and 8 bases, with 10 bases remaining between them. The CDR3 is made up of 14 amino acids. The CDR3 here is CASSLQGTDSPLHF. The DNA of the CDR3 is TGTGCCAGCAGCTTACAGGGGACGGATTCACCCCTCCACTTT.

The chain's CDR3 is CASSLKRGDPSNEQFF. CDR3 sequence (DNA): TGTGCCAGCAGCTTGAAGCGGGGGGATCCTTCCAATGAGCAGTTCTTC. The chain links TRBV7-9 to TRBJ2-1; the match to TRBD2 covers 9 bases. J lost 6 bases, V lost 3 bases, and 9 bases had no gene match. CDR1 is SEHNR and CDR2 is FQNEAQ in the germline V gene (reference sequence). This CDR3 has 16 residues. Full variable domain (outside the CDR3, taken from reference TRBV7-9 and TRBJ2-1): DTGVSQNPRHKITKRGQNVTFRCDPISEHNRLYWYRQTLGQGPEFLTYFQNEAQLEKSRLLSDRFSAERPKGSFSTLEIQRTEQGDSAMYLCASSLKRGDPSNEQFFGPGTRLTVL.

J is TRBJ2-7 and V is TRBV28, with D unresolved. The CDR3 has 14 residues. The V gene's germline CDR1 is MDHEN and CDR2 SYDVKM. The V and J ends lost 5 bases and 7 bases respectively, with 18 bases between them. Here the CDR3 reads CASSPIPGFKEQYF. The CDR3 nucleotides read TGTGCCAGCAGTCCGATACCGGGTTTCAAGGAGCAGTACTTC.

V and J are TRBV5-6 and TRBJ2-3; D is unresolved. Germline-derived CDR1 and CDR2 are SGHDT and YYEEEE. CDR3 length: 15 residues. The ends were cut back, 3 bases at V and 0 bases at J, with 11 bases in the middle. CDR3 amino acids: CASSYRRSSTDTQYF. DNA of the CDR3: TGTGCCAGCAGCTACCGGCGGAGTAGCACAGATACGCAGTATTTT.

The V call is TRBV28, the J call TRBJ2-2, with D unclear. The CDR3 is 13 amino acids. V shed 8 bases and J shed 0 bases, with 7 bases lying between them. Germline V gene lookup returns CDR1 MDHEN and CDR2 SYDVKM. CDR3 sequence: CASGQANTGELFF. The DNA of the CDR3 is TGTGCCAGCGGTCAGGCGAACACCGGGGAGCTGTTTTTT.

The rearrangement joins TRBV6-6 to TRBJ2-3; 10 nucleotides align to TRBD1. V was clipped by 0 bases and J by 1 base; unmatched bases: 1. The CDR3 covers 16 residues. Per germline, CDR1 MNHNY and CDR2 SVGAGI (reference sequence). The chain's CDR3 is CASSYSTGGGTDTQYF. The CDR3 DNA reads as TGTGCCAGCAGTTACTCGACAGGGGGCGGCACAGATACGCAGTATTTT.

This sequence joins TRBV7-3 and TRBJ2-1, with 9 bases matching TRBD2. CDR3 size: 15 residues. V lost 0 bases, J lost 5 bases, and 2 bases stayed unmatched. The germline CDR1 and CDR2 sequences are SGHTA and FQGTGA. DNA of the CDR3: TGTGCCAGCAGCTTAACTAGCGGGAGCAACAATGAGCAGTTCTTC. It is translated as CASSLTSGSNNEQFF.

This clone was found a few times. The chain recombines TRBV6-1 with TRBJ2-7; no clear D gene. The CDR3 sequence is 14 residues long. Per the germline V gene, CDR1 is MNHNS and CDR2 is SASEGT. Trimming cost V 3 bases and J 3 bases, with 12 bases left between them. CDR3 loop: CASSDPDQHYEQYF. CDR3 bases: TGTGCCAGCAGTGACCCAGATCAACACTACGAGCAGTACTTC.

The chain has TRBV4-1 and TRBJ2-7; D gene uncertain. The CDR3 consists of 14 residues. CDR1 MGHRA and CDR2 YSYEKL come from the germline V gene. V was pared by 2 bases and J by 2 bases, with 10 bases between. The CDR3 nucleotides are TGCGCCAGCAGCCAAAATGTTGGAACCTACGAGCAGTACTTC. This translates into CASSQNVGTYEQYF.

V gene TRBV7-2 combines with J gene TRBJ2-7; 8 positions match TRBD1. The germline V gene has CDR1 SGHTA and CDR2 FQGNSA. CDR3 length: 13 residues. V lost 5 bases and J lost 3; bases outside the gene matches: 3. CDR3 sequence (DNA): TGTGCCAGCAGCGTGGGACAGGTCTACGAGCAGTACTTC. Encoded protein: CASSVGQVYEQYF. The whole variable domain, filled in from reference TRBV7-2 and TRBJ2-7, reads GAGVSQSPSNKVTEKGKDVELRCDPISGHTALYWYRQSLGQGLEFLIYFQGNSAPDKSGLPSDRFSAERTGGSVSTLTIQRTQQEDSAVYLCASSVGQVYEQYFGPGTRLTVT.

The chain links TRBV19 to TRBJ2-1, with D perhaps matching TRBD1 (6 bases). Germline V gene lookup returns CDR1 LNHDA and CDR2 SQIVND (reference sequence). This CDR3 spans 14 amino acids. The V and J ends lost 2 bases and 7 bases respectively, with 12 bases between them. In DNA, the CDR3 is TGTGCCAGTAGTATAAGGGGGAGTAAAAATGAGCAGTTCTTC. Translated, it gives CASSIRGSKNEQFF.

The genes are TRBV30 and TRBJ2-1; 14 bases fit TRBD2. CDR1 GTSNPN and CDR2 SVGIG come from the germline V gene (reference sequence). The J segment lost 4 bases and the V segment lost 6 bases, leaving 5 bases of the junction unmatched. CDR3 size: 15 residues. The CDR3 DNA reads TGTGCCTGCGCTTGGACTAGCGGGGGGTACAATGAGCAGTTCTTC. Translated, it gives CACAWTSGGYNEQFF.

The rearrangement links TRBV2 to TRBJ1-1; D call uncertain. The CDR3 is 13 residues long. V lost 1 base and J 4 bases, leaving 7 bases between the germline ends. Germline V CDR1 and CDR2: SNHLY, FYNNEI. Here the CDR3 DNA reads TGTGCCAGCAGTGAAGGGTTGGCCACTGAAGCTTTCTTT. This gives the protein CASSEGLATEAFF.

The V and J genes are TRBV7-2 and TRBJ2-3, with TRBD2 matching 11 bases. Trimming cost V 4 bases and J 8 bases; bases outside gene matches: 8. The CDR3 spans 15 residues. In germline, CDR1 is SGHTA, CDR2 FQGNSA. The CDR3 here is CASSSKLAGVGTQYF. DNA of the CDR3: TGTGCCAGCAGCTCTAAACTAGCGGGAGTTGGTACGCAGTATTTT.

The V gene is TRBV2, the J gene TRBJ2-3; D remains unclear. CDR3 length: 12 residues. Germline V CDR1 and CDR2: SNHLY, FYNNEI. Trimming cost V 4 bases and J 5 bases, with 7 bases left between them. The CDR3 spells CASSALGDTQYF. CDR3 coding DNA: TGTGCCAGCAGTGCGTTGGGAGATACGCAGTATTTT.

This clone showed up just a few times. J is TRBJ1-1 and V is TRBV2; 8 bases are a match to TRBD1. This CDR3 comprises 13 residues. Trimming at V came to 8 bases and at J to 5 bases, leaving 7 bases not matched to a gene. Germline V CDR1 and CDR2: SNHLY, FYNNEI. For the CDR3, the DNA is TGTGCCAGCTCAGACAGGGGTGGGACTGAAGCTTTCTTT. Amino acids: CASSDRGGTEAFF.

CDR3 residues: CASSLRAGNEQFF. The CDR3 DNA reads TGTGCCAGCTCACTGCGGGCGGGCAATGAGCAGTTCTTC. V gene TRBV18 combines with J gene TRBJ2-1; maybe TRBD2 (5 bases). The V gene lost 4 bases and the J gene lost 6 bases, with 10 bases spanning the gap. The length of the CDR3 is 13 residues. Looked up from germline, CDR1 is KGHSH and CDR2 is LQKENI.

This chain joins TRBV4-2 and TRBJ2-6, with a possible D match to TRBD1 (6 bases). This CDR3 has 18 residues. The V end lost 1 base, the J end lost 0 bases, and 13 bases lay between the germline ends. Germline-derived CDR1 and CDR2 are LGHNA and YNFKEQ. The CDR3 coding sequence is TGTGCCAGCAGCCAAGCGGGACAAATGAGCTCTGGGGCCAACGTCCTGACTTTC. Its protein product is CASSQAGQMSSGANVLTF.

In nucleotides, the CDR3 is TGTGCCAGCAGTGCCAACAGGGGGCTACTAGGCTACACCTTC. It encodes CASSANRGLLGYTF. This chain links TRBV27 with TRBJ1-2; 9 nucleotides line up with TRBD1. V lost 5 bases and J lost 8; bases outside the gene matches: 9. The CDR3 is 14 residues long. The germline gives CDR1 MNHEY, CDR2 SMNVEV (reference sequence).

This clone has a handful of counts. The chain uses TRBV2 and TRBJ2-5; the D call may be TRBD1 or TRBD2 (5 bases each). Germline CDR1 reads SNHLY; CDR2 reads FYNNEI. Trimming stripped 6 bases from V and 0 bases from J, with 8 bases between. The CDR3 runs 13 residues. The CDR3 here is CASRGTDQETQYF. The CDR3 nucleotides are TGTGCCAGCAGAGGGACGGACCAAGAGACCCAGTACTTC.